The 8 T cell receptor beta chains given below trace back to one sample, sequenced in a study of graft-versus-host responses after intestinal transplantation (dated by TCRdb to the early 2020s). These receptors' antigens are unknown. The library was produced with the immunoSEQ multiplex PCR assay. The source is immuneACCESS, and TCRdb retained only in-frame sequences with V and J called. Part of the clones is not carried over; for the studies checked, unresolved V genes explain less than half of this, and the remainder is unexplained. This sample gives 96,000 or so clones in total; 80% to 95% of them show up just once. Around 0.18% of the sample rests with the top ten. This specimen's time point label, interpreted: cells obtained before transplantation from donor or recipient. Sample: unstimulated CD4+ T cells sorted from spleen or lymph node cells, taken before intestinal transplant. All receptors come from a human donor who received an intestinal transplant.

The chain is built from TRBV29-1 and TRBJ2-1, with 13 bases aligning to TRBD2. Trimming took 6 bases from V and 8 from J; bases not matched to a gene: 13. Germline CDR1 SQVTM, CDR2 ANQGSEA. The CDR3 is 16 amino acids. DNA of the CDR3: TGCAGCGTCAACCGACGACTAGCGGGGGGCGTATATGAGCAGTTCTTC. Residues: CSVNRRLAGGVYEQFF.

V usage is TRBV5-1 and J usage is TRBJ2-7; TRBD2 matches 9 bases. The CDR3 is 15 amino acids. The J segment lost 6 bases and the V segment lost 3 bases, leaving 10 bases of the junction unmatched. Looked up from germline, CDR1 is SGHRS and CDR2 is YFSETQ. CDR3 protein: CASSYTGTSSSEQYF. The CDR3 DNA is TGCGCCAGCAGCTACACCGGGACTAGCTCATCCGAGCAGTACTTC. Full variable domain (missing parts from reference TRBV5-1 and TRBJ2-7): KAGVTQTPRYLIKTRGQQVTLSCSPISGHRSVSWYQQTPGQGLQFLFEYFSETQRNKGNFPGRFSGRQFSNSRSEMNVSTLELGDSALYLCASSYTGTSSSEQYFGPGTRLTVT.

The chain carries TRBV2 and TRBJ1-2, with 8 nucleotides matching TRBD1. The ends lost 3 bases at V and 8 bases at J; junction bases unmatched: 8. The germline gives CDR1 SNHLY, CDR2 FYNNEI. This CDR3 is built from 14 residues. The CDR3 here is CASSDVTGVGGYTF. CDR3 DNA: TGTGCCAGCAGTGATGTGACAGGGGTGGGAGGCTACACCTTC. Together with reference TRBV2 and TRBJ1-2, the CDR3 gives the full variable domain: EPEVTQTPSHQVTQMGQEVILRCVPISNHLYFYWYRQILGQKVEFLVSFYNNEISEKSEIFDDQFSVERPDGSNFTLKIRSTKLEDSAMYFCASSDVTGVGGYTFGSGTRLTVV.

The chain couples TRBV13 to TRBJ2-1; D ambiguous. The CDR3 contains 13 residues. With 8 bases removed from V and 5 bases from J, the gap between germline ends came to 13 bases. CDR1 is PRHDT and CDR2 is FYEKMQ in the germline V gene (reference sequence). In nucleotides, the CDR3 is TGTGCCAGCGTTCGATCCGGAGACAATGAGCAGTTCTTC. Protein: CASVRSGDNEQFF.

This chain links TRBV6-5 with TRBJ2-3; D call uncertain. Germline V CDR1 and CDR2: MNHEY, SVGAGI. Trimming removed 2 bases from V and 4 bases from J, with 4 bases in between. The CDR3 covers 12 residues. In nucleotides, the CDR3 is TGTGCCAGCAGTTACCCAGCAGATACGCAGTATTTT. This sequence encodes CASSYPADTQYF.

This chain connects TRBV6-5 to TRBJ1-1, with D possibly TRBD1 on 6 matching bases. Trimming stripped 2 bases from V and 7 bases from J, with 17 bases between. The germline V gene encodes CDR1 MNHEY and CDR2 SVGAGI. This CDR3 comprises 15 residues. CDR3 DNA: TGTGCCAGCAGTTACGGAGGTTCAGGGGAGATTGAAGCTTTCTTT. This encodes CASSYGGSGEIEAFF.

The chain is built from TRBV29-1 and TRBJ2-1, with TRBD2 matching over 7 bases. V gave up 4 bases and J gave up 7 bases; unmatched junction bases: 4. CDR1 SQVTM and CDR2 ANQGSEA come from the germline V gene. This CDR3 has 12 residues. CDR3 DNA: TGCAGCGTTGGGCTGGGGGGGAATGAGCAGTTCTTC. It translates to CSVGLGGNEQFF.

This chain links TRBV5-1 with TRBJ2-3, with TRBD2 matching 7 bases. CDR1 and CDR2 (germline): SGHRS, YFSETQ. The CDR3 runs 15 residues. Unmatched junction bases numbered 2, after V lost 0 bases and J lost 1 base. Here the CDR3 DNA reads TGCGCCAGCAGCTTGGGCGGGGGTGGCACAGATACGCAGTATTTT. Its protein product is CASSLGGGGTDTQYF. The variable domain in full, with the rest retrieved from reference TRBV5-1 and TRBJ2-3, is KAGVTQTPRYLIKTRGQQVTLSCSPISGHRSVSWYQQTPGQGLQFLFEYFSETQRNKGNFPGRFSGRQFSNSRSEMNVSTLELGDSALYLCASSLGGGGTDTQYFGPGTRLTVL.